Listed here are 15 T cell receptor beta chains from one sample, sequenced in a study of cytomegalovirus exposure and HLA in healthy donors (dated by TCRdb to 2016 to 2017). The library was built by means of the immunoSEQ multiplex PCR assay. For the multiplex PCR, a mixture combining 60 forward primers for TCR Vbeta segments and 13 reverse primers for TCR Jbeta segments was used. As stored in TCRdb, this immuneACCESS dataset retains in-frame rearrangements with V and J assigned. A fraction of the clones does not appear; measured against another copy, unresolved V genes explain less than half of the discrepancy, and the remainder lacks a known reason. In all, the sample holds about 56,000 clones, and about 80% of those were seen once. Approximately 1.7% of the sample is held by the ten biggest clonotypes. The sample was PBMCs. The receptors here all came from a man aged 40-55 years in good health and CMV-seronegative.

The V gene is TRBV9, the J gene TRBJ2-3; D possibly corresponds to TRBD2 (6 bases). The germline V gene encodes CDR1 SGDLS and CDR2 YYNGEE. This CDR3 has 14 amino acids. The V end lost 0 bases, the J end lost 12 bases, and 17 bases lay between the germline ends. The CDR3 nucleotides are TGTGCCAGCAGCGTAGTAGTGGGCGGGGCCCCCCAGTATTTT. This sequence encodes CASSVVVGGAPQYF.

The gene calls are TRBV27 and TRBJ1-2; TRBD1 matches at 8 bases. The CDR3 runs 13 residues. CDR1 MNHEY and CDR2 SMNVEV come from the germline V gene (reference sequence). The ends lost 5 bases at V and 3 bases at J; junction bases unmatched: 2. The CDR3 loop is CASSQDRDYGYTF. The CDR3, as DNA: TGTGCCAGCAGTCAGGACAGGGACTATGGCTACACCTTC.

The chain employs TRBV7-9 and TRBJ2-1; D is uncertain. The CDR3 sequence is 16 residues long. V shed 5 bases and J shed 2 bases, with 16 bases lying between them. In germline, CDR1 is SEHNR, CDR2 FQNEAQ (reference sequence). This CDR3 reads CASSPRGGSAYNEQFF. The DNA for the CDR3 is TGTGCCAGCAGCCCCCGCGGTGGAAGCGCCTACAATGAGCAGTTCTTC. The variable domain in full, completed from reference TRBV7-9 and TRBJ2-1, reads DTGVSQNPRHKITKRGQNVTFRCDPISEHNRLYWYRQTLGQGPEFLTYFQNEAQLEKSRLLSDRFSAERPKGSFSTLEIQRTEQGDSAMYLCASSPRGGSAYNEQFFGPGTRLTVL.

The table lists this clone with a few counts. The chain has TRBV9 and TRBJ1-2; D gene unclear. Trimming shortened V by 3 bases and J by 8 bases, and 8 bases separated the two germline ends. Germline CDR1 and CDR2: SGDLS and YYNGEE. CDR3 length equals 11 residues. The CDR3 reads CASSGVVGYTF. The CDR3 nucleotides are TGTGCCAGCAGCGGAGTGGTAGGCTACACCTTC.

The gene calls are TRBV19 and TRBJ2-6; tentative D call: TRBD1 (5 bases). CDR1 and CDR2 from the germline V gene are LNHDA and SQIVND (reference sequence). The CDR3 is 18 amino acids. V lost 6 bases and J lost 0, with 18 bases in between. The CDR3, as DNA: TGTGCCAGTAGCTCAATTCAGGGTTTAAGCTCTGGGGCCAACGTCCTGACTTTC. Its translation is CASSSIQGLSSGANVLTF.

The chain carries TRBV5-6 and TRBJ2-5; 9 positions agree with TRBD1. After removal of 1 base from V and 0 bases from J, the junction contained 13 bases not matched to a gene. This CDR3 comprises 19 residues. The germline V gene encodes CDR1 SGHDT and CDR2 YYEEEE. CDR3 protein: CASSLSAGTGTLYQETQYF. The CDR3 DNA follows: TGTGCCAGCAGCTTGTCTGCCGGGACAGGGACTCTCTACCAAGAGACCCAGTACTTC.

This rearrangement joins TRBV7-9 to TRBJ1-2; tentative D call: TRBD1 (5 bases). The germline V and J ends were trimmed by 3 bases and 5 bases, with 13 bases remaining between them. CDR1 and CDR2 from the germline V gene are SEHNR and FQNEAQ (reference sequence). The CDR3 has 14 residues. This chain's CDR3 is CASSFAWQGYGYTF. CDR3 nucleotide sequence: TGTGCCAGCAGCTTTGCCTGGCAGGGATATGGCTACACCTTC.

The CDR3 spells CASSVATKNIQYF. CDR3 coding DNA: TGTGCCAGCAGTGTGGCAACCAAAAACATTCAGTACTTC. J is TRBJ2-4 and V is TRBV6-1; D is unclear. Deletions cut 4 bases from V and 2 bases from J, with 6 bases between. The CDR3 length is 13 residues. Germline CDR1 and CDR2: MNHNS and SASEGT.

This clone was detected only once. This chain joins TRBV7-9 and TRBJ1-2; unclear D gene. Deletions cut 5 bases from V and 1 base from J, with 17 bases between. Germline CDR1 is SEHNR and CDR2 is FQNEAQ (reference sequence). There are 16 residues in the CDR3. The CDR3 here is CASSPGEGFYNYGYTF. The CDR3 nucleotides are TGTGCCAGCAGCCCTGGAGAGGGATTTTATAACTATGGCTACACCTTC. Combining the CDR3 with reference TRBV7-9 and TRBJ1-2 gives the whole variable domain DTGVSQNPRHKITKRGQNVTFRCDPISEHNRLYWYRQTLGQGPEFLTYFQNEAQLEKSRLLSDRFSAERPKGSFSTLEIQRTEQGDSAMYLCASSPGEGFYNYGYTFGSGTRLTVV.

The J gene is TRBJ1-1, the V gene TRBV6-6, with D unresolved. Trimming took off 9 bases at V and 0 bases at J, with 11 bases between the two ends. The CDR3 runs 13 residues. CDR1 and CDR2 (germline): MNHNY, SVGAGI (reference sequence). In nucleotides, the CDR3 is TGTGCCAGTAGAGCTGCGGTGAACACTGAAGCTTTCTTT. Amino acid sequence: CASRAAVNTEAFF.

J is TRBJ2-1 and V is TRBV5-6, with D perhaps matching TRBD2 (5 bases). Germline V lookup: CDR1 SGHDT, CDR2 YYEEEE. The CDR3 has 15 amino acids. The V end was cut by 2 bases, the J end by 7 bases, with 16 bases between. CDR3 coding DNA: TGTGCCAGCAGCTTACTAGTTCTACTGAGGAATGAGCAGTTCTTC. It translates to CASSLLVLLRNEQFF.

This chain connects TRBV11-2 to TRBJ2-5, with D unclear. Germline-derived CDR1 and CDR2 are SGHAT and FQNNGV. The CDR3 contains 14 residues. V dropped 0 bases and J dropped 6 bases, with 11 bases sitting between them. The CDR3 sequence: CASSLEARSKTQYF. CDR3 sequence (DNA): TGTGCCAGCAGCTTAGAAGCCCGTTCGAAGACCCAGTACTTC.

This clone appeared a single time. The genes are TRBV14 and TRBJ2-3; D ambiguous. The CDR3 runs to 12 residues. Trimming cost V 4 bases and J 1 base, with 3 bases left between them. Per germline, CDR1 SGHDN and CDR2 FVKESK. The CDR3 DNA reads TGTGCCAGCAGCCCGGGCACAGATACGCAGTATTTT. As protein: CASSPGTDTQYF.

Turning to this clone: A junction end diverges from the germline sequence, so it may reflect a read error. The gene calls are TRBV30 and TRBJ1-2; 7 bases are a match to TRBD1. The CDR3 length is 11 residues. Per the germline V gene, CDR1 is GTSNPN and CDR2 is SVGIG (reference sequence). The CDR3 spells CAWSPQVGTAF. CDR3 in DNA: TGTGCCTGGAGCCCCCAAGTAGGGACAGCTTTC.

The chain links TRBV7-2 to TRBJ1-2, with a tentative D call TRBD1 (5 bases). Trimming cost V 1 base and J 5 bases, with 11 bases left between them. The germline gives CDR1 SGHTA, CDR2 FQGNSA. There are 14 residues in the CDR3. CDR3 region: CASSLEGARYGYTF. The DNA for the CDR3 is TGTGCCAGCAGCTTAGAAGGGGCCCGTTATGGCTACACCTTC. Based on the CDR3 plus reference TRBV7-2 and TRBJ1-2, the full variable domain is GAGVSQSPSNKVTEKGKDVELRCDPISGHTALYWYRQSLGQGLEFLIYFQGNSAPDKSGLPSDRFSAERTGGSVSTLTIQRTQQEDSAVYLCASSLEGARYGYTFGSGTRLTVV.